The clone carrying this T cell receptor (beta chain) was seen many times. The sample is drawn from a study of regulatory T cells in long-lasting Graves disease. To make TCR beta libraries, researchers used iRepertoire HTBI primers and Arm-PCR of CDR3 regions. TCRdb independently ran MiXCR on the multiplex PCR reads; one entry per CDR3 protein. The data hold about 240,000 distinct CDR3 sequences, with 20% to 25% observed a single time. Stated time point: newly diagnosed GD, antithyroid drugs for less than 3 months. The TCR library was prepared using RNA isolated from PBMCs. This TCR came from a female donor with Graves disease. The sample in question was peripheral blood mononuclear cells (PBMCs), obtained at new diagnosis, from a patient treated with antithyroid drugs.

The chain's CDR3 is CASSLEGGQGGNEQFF. The DNA of the CDR3 is TGCGCCAGCAGCTTGGAGGGGGGACAGGGGGGCAATGAGCAGTTCTTC. This rearrangement joins TRBV5-1 to TRBJ2-1; TRBD1 agrees at 11 bases. V lost 0 bases, J lost 6 bases, and 5 bases stayed unmatched. The CDR3 totals 16 residues. Germline V CDR1 and CDR2: SGHRS, YFSETQ.